This entry describes one T cell receptor (beta chain). Its antigen is undetermined. A junction end diverges from the germline sequence, so it may reflect a read error. The germline CDR1 and CDR2 sequences are SGHAT and FQNNGV. The CDR3 loop spans 15 amino acids. The record originates from a study of molecular identifiers for immune sequencing clone quantification. Study overall: Replicates partitioned RNA from approximately 20,000 or 98,000 naive CD8 cells into five parts, sequencing four.

The study's findings and limits: Some 970,000 naive cells reportedly did not prevent detection of spiked Jurkat TCR RNA from one cell.

Previously described methods and listed TCR primers produced bulk TCR libraries. TCRdb fed the PCR reads into MiXCR, producing one record per CDR3 protein. The sample shows approximately 590,000 distinct CDR3 sequences, about 25% of them seen only once. Sorting isolated naive CD8 T cells as CD8+CD4-CCR7+CD45RA+ events. This sequence originates from a human donor in good health. Some libraries in this study had Jurkat cell RNA spiked in. The gene calls are TRBV11-2 and TRBJ2-5, with D possibly being TRBD2 (6 bases). The sequencing sample was made of naive CD8+ T cells from blood, with Jurkat cell RNA spiked in. Subset denoted: FACS-sorted CD8+CD4-CCR7+CD45RA+ naive T cells. The CDR3, as DNA: TGTGCCTGCAGCTCAGGGACTCGCCCACAAGAGACCCAGTACTTC. Translating it yields CACSSGTRPQETQYF.